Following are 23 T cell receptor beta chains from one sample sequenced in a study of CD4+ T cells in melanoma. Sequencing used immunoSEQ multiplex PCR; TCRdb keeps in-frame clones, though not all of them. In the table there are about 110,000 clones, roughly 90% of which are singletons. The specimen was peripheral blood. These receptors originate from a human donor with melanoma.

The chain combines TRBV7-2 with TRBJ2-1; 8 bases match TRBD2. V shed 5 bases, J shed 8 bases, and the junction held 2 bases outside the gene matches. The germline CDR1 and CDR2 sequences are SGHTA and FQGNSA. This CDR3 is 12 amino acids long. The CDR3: CASSNSGDEQFF. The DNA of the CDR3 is TGTGCCAGCAGCAATAGCGGGGATGAGCAGTTCTTC.

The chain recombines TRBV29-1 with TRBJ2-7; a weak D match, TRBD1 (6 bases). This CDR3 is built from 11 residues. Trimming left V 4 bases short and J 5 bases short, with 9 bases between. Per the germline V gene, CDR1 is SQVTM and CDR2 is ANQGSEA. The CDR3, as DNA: TGCAGCGTTGTCAGGGGCCACGAGCAGTACTTC. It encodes CSVVRGHEQYF.

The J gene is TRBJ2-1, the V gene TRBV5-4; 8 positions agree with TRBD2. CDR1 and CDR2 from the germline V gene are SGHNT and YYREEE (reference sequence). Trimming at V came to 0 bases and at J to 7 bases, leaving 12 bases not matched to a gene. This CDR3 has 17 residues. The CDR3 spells CASSLGGGRTSRNEQFF. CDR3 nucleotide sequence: TGTGCCAGCAGCTTGGGAGGCGGGAGGACTTCAAGGAATGAGCAGTTCTTC. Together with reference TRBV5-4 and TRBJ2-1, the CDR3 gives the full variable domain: ETGVTQSPTHLIKTRGQQVTLRCSSQSGHNTVSWYQQALGQGPQFIFQYYREEENGRGNFPPRFSGLQFPNYSSELNVNALELDDSALYLCASSLGGGRTSRNEQFFGPGTRLTVL.

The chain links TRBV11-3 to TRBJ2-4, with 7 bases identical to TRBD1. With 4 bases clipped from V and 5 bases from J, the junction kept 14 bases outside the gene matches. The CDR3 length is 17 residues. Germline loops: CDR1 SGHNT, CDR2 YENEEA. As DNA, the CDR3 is TGTGCCAGCAGCTCCTGGACAGGTTTGACTGCGGAAAACATTCAGTACTTC. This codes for CASSSWTGLTAENIQYF.

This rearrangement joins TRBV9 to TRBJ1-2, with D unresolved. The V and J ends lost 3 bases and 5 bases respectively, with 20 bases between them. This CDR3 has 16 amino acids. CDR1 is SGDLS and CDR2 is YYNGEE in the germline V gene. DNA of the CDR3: TGTGCCAGCAGCGAGGCGGCACAGCTCGGGGTTTATGGCTACACCTTC. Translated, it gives CASSEAAQLGVYGYTF.

The CDR3 protein is CASSQVHPTIRHEKLFF. CDR3 sequence (DNA): TGCGCCAGCAGCCAAGTTCATCCCACGATTCGGCATGAAAAACTGTTTTTT. The chain joins TRBV4-1 to TRBJ1-4; D is uncertain. The germline gives CDR1 MGHRA, CDR2 YSYEKL. Deletions cut 1 base from V and 6 bases from J, with 18 bases between. The CDR3 is made up of 17 amino acids.

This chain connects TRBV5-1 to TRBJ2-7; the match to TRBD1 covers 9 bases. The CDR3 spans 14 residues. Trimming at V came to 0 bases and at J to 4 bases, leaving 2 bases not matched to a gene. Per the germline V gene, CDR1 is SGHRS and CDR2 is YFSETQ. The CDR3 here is CASSLGDRVYEQYF. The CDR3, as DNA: TGCGCCAGCAGCTTGGGGGACAGGGTGTACGAGCAGTACTTC.

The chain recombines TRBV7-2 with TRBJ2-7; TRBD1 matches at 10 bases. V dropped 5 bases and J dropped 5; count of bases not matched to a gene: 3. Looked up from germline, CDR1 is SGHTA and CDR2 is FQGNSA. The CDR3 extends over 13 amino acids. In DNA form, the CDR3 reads TGTGCCAGCAGCGCGACAGGGGGCGACGAGCAGTACTTC. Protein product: CASSATGGDEQYF.

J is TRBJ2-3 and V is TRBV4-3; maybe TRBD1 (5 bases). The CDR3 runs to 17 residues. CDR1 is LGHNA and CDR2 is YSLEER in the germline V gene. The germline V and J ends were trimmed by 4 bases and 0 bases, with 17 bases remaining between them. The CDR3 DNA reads TGCGCCAGCAGCCGCAGCAGCGTAAGACAGAGCACAGATACGCAGTATTTT. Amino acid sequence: CASSRSSVRQSTDTQYF.

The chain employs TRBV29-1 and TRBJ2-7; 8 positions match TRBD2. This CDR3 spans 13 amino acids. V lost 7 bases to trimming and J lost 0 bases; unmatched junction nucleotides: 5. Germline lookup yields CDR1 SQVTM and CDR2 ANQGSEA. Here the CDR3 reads CSAGGVGSYEQYF. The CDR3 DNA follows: TGCAGCGCCGGGGGGGTGGGCTCCTACGAGCAGTACTTC.

The CDR3 DNA follows: TGTGCCAGCAGTTACCGGGAGTTAAGCGGGCTAGCGGCCGCATACGAGCAGTACTTC. This sequence encodes CASSYRELSGLAAAYEQYF. This chain links TRBV28 with TRBJ2-7; 7 nucleotides match TRBD2. V shed 4 bases, J shed 4 bases, and the junction held 22 bases outside the gene matches. CDR1 and CDR2 from the germline V gene are MDHEN and SYDVKM. The CDR3 loop spans 19 amino acids.

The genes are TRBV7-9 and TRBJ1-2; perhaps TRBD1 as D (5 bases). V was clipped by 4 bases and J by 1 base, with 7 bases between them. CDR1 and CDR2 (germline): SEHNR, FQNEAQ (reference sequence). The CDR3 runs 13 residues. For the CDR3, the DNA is TGTGCCAGCAGCTGGGACCGTAACTATGGCTACACCTTC. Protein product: CASSWDRNYGYTF.

The DNA for the CDR3 is TGTGCCAGCAGCCTAGGCGGACAGGGTTACTATGGCTACACCTTC. Encoded protein: CASSLGGQGYYGYTF. J is TRBJ1-2 and V is TRBV11-2, with 8 positions matching TRBD1. The trim removed 5 bases at V and 3 bases at J, leaving 8 bases unmatched. The germline V gene has CDR1 SGHAT and CDR2 FQNNGV. The CDR3 covers 15 residues.

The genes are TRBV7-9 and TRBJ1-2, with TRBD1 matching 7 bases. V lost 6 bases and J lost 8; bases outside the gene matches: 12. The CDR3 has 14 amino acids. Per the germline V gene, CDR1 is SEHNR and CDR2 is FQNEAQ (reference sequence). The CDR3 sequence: CASSIGQAIRGYTF. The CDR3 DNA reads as TGTGCCAGCAGTATCGGACAGGCGATTCGAGGCTACACCTTC.

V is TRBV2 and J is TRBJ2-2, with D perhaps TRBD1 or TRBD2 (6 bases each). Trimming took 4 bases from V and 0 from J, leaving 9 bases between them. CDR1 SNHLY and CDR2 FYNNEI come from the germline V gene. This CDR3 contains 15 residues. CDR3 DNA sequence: TGTGCCAGCAGTGTCGGGGGCGCGAACACCGGGGAGCTGTTTTTT. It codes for CASSVGGANTGELFF.

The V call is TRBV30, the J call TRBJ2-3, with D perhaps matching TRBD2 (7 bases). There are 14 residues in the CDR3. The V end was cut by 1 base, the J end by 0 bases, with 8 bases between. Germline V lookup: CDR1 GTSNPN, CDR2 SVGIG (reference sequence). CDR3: CAWSGGGSTDTQYF. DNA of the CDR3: TGTGCCTGGAGTGGGGGGGGCAGCACAGATACGCAGTATTTT.

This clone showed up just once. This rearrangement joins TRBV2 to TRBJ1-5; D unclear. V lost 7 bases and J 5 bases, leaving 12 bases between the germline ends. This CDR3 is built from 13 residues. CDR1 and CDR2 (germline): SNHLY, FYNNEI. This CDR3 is CASTRVVDQPQHF. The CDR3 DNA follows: TGTGCCAGCACCCGGGTTGTGGATCAGCCCCAGCATTTT.

DNA for the CDR3: TGTGCCAGCAGCTTGGGATTAGCCAAAAACATTCAGTACTTC. Protein: CASSLGLAKNIQYF. The genes are TRBV7-2 and TRBJ2-4, with no clear D. The length of the CDR3 is 14 residues. Germline lookup yields CDR1 SGHTA and CDR2 FQGNSA. Trimming left V 3 bases short and J 0 bases short, with 6 bases between.

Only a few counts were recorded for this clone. CDR3 amino acids: CASSQEWGLQMGRIQYF. The CDR3 DNA follows: TGCGCCAGCAGCCAAGAGTGGGGCCTTCAGATGGGGCGCATTCAGTACTTC. This chain links TRBV4-1 with TRBJ2-4; tentative D call: TRBD1 (5 bases). Looked up from germline, CDR1 is MGHRA and CDR2 is YSYEKL. The CDR3 is 17 amino acids. Trimming took off 0 bases at V and 9 bases at J, with 21 bases between the two ends.

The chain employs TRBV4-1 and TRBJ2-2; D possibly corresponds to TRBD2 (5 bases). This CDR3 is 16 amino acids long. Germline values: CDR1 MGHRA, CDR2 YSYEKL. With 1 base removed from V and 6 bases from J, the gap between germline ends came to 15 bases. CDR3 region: CASSQAPKPSPGELFF. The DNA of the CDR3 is TGCGCCAGCAGCCAAGCCCCAAAGCCTAGCCCCGGGGAGCTGTTTTTT.

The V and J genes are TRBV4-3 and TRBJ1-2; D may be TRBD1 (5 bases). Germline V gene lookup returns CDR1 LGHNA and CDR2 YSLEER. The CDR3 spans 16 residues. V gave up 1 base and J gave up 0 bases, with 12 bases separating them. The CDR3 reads CASSQAPGPTNYGYTF. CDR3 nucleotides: TGCGCCAGCAGCCAAGCCCCGGGACCTACTAACTATGGCTACACCTTC.

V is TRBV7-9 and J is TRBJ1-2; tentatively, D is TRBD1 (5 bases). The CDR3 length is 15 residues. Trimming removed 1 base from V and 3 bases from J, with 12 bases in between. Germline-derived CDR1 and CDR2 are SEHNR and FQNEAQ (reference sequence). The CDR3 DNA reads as TGTGCCAGCAGCTTAGAGGAGGGGAACTACTATGGCTACACCTTC. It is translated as CASSLEEGNYYGYTF.

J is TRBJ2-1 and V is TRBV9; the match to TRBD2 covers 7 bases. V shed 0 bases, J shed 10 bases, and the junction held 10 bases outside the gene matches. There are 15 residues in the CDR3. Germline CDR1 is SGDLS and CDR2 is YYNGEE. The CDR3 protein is CASSVAGGGSFEQFF. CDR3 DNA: TGTGCCAGCAGCGTAGCTGGGGGGGGGTCATTCGAGCAGTTCTTC.